The clone carrying this T cell receptor (beta chain) showed up just once. The data were obtained in a study of blood T cell repertoires in COVID-19. Only in-frame clones appear in the TCRdb table, and some are missing; sequencing was by immunoSEQ multiplex PCR. The table lists about 480,000 clones, about 91% of them singletons, with about 12% in the top ten. Trimming pared 7 bases from V and 3 bases from J, leaving 13 bases between. This CDR3 spans 13 amino acids. The germline CDR1 and CDR2 sequences are SNHLY and FYNNEI. This chain joins TRBV2 and TRBJ2-7; possibly TRBD2 for D (5 bases). The TCR originated in a woman aged 45-65 years with COVID-19, enrolled during active disease. Sequencing used peripheral blood. The CDR3 DNA reads as TGTGCCAGCACCCAATACCGGGGCTACGAGCAGTACTTC. Protein product: CASTQYRGYEQYF.